A single sample is the source of the 21 T cell receptor beta chains below, sequenced in a study of OX40 agonist ivuxolimab in advanced cancers. Repertoires were generated with immunoSEQ multiplex PCR, while TCRdb's copy carries only in-frame clones and drops some. The repertoire holds about 84,000 clones, with 85% to 90% as singletons. This specimen was CD4+ or CD8+ T cells sorted from blood, taken in a trial of the OX40 agonist ivuxolimab. Source of these receptors: an adult with an advanced solid tumor such as melanoma, head and neck, liver or kidney cancer.

The chain uses TRBV9 and TRBJ1-2; D not resolved. Germline loops: CDR1 SGDLS, CDR2 YYNGEE. V lost 3 bases to trimming and J lost 4 bases, with 10 bases between them. This CDR3 comprises 13 residues. DNA for the CDR3: TGTGCCAGCAGCGCCCGGGATCCCTATGGCTACACCTTC. It is translated as CASSARDPYGYTF. Full variable domain (missing parts from reference TRBV9 and TRBJ1-2): DSGVTQTPKHLITATGQRVTLRCSPRSGDLSVYWYQQSLDQGLQFLIQYYNGEERAKGNILERFSAQQFPDLHSELNLSSLELGDSALYFCASSARDPYGYTFGSGTRLTVV.

The chain carries TRBV27 and TRBJ2-3; TRBD2 agrees at 11 bases. J was trimmed by 5 bases and V by 4 bases; bases with no gene match: 5. This CDR3 contains 15 residues. CDR1 MNHEY and CDR2 SMNVEV come from the germline V gene (reference sequence). CDR3 sequence: CASSWVAGGRDTQYF. CDR3 in DNA: TGTGCCAGCAGTTGGGTAGCGGGAGGGAGAGATACGCAGTATTTT.

The chain uses TRBV11-3 and TRBJ2-7, with D unclear. Germline CDR1 SGHNT, CDR2 YENEEA. The germline V and J ends were trimmed by 8 bases and 1 base, with 21 bases remaining between them. The CDR3 sequence is 16 residues long. CDR3 loop: CASCPYRTEPSYEQYF. The CDR3, as DNA: TGTGCCAGCTGCCCCTACCGAACCGAACCTTCCTACGAGCAGTACTTC.

With respect to this clone: This sample also contains other DNA sequences that code for the same CDR3. This chain joins TRBV5-1 and TRBJ2-5, with D unclear. The germline V and J ends were trimmed by 3 bases and 0 bases, with 0 bases remaining between them. Germline V gene sequence: CDR1 SGHRS, CDR2 YFSETQ. The CDR3 totals 11 residues. The CDR3 DNA is TGCGCCAGCAGCTACCAAGAGACCCAGTACTTC. Translating gives CASSYQETQYF.

The CDR3 nucleotides are TGTGCCAGCAGCGGGGGGTTGAACACTGAAGCTTTCTTT. As protein: CASSGGLNTEAFF. The chain uses TRBV9 and TRBJ1-1; D may be TRBD1 (5 bases). CDR1 and CDR2 (germline): SGDLS, YYNGEE. Trimming cost V 3 bases and J 0 bases, with 6 bases left between them. This CDR3 region has 13 residues.

In its sample, this clone was seen once. The chain is built from TRBV5-5 and TRBJ2-7; D ambiguous. V lost 3 bases to trimming and J lost 2 bases, with 6 bases between them. Germline CDR1 is SGHKS and CDR2 is YYEKEE (reference sequence). The CDR3 spans 12 residues. CDR3 sequence: CASSWDPYEQYF. The DNA of the CDR3 is TGTGCCAGCAGCTGGGATCCCTACGAGCAGTACTTC.

The V and J genes are TRBV6-5 and TRBJ1-1; the D gene is possibly TRBD1 (6 bases). The V and J ends lost 6 bases and 4 bases respectively, with 15 bases between them. Germline V gene sequence: CDR1 MNHEY, CDR2 SVGAGI. This CDR3 region has 14 residues. The CDR3: CASRLTGRGTEAFF. DNA of the CDR3: TGTGCCAGCAGATTAACAGGGAGGGGCACTGAAGCTTTCTTT.

The rearrangement links TRBV28 to TRBJ1-2, with D uncertain. The CDR3 loop spans 13 amino acids. Trimming pared 7 bases from V and 7 bases from J, leaving 16 bases between. In germline, CDR1 is MDHEN, CDR2 SYDVKM. The CDR3 protein is CASNVSFRGGYTF. The DNA of the CDR3 is TGTGCCAGCAATGTATCCTTCCGGGGTGGCTACACCTTC.

The chain uses TRBV5-1 and TRBJ2-1, with 7 nucleotides matching TRBD1. There are 14 residues in the CDR3. J was trimmed by 4 bases and V by 4 bases; bases with no gene match: 5. CDR1 and CDR2 (germline): SGHRS, YFSETQ. CDR3 sequence: CASSPGTVYNEQFF. The CDR3 bases are TGCGCCAGCAGCCCCGGGACAGTATACAATGAGCAGTTCTTC.

This clone was seen only a few times. The chain employs TRBV6-1 and TRBJ2-3; either TRBD1 or TRBD2 may fit D (5 bases each). This CDR3 comprises 15 residues. V was pared by 6 bases and J by 2 bases, with 15 bases between. Per germline, CDR1 MNHNS and CDR2 SASEGT. The CDR3 bases are TGTGCCAGCAGGAGGGGCGGCGCAGACACAGATACGCAGTATTTT. It specifies CASRRGGADTDTQYF.

The V and J genes are TRBV2 and TRBJ1-2, with D possibly TRBD1 on 5 matching bases. In germline, CDR1 is SNHLY, CDR2 FYNNEI. The CDR3 has 12 amino acids. Trimming removed 8 bases from V and 2 bases from J, with 9 bases in between. The CDR3 spells CASQGSNYGYTF. In DNA form, the CDR3 reads TGTGCCAGCCAGGGATCGAACTATGGCTACACCTTC.

The V call is TRBV6-1, the J call TRBJ1-4; the D is unclear. The CDR3 is 15 amino acids. V dropped 4 bases and J dropped 5 bases, with 14 bases sitting between them. Germline values: CDR1 MNHNS, CDR2 SASEGT. CDR3 sequence reads: CASSVTAGANEKLFF. The CDR3 DNA is TGTGCCAGCAGTGTAACCGCGGGAGCAAATGAAAAACTGTTTTTT.

The CDR3 DNA reads as TGTGCCAGCAGCTTGGGTGTTAACACCGGGGAGCTGTTTTTT. It specifies CASSLGVNTGELFF. V gene TRBV7-3 combines with J gene TRBJ2-2; D ambiguous. V was trimmed by 3 bases and J by 2 bases, leaving 7 bases between them. This CDR3 region has 14 residues. Germline V lookup: CDR1 SGHTA, CDR2 FQGTGA.

The chain carries TRBV10-3 and TRBJ2-5, with 10 bases aligning to TRBD2. Trimming removed 6 bases from V and 0 bases from J; junction bases left unmatched: 4. Per the germline V gene, CDR1 is ENHRY and CDR2 is SYGVKD. CDR3 length: 15 amino acids. The CDR3 region is CAIRASGGHQETQYF. DNA of the CDR3: TGTGCCATCAGGGCTAGCGGGGGCCACCAAGAGACCCAGTACTTC.

The chain combines TRBV2 with TRBJ1-3; D not certain. Trimming pared 6 bases from V and 5 bases from J, leaving 11 bases between. Per the germline V gene, CDR1 is SNHLY and CDR2 is FYNNEI. This CDR3 has 13 amino acids. This CDR3 is CASRLTYRNTIYF. In DNA, the CDR3 is TGTGCCAGCAGGCTGACGTACCGAAACACCATATATTTT.

The genes are TRBV5-1 and TRBJ1-5; TRBD1 matches at 8 bases. J lost 4 bases, V lost 4 bases, and 4 bases had no gene match. The germline CDR1 and CDR2 sequences are SGHRS and YFSETQ. The CDR3 length is 14 residues. CDR3 residues: CASSAGTGNQPQHF. DNA of the CDR3: TGCGCCAGCAGCGCCGGGACAGGAAATCAGCCCCAGCATTTT.

The chain links TRBV30 to TRBJ1-5; D is undetermined. Per the germline V gene, CDR1 is GTSNPN and CDR2 is SVGIG (reference sequence). The CDR3 consists of 13 residues. Trimming removed 0 bases at V and 7 bases at J, with 10 bases between. The CDR3 is CAWSVNVGQPQHF. The CDR3 bases are TGTGCCTGGAGTGTAAATGTGGGCCAGCCCCAGCATTTT.

The chain couples TRBV7-2 to TRBJ2-1; maybe TRBD1 (6 bases). V shed 5 bases and J shed 8 bases, with 13 bases lying between them. The germline gives CDR1 SGHTA, CDR2 FQGNSA. The CDR3 totals 13 residues. As DNA, the CDR3 is TGTGCCAGCAGCCTCCTACAGGGTCATGAGCAGTTCTTC. This sequence encodes CASSLLQGHEQFF.

The chain is built from TRBV19 and TRBJ2-1, with a tentative D call TRBD2 (6 bases). The length of the CDR3 is 16 residues. Germline V CDR1 and CDR2: LNHDA, SQIVND (reference sequence). V was shortened by 6 bases and J by 8 bases, with 23 bases between the two germline ends. The CDR3 DNA sequence: TGTGCCAGTAGGGGTTTCGAAGCGGGCCCCTGGGATGAGCAGTTCTTC. This encodes CASRGFEAGPWDEQFF.

This chain joins TRBV6-5 and TRBJ1-4; 10 bases are a match to TRBD1. The length of the CDR3 is 14 residues. The germline CDR1 and CDR2 sequences are MNHEY and SVGAGI. J was trimmed by 8 bases and V by 5 bases; bases with no gene match: 5. The CDR3, as DNA: TGTGCCAGCAGTCCCGACAGGGGGCAAGAAAAACTGTTTTTT. Amino acids: CASSPDRGQEKLFF.

This clone has just one count. V gene TRBV7-9 combines with J gene TRBJ2-3, with TRBD2 matching 11 bases. This CDR3 has 17 amino acids. V gave up 4 bases and J gave up 2 bases; unmatched junction bases: 8. Germline-derived CDR1 and CDR2 are SEHNR and FQNEAQ (reference sequence). CDR3: CASSSMTSGKATDTQYF. CDR3 in DNA: TGTGCCAGCAGCTCAATGACTAGCGGGAAAGCCACAGATACGCAGTATTTT. Based on the CDR3 plus reference TRBV7-9 and TRBJ2-3, the full variable domain is DTGVSQNPRHKITKRGQNVTFRCDPISEHNRLYWYRQTLGQGPEFLTYFQNEAQLEKSRLLSDRFSAERPKGSFSTLEIQRTEQGDSAMYLCASSSMTSGKATDTQYFGPGTRLTVL.